This T cell receptor beta chain was identified during a study of blood T cell repertoires in COVID-19. On the study more broadly: COVID-19 samples from acute and convalescent phases originated in the United States, Italy and Spain. T cells, B-cell-depleted T cells, or PBMCs provided the cDNA or gDNA that served as material.

Source study methods: Amplification with reference gene primers provided the estimates of nucleated cell counts. Repertoires were generated with immunoSEQ multiplex PCR, while TCRdb's copy carries only in-frame clones and drops some. D and trimming were read from the DNA, whereas the V and J calls and clone size are those reported in that table. The sample consists of about 300,000 clones, approximately 91% of them appearing once. There are 14 residues in the CDR3. From germline, CDR1 is SGDLS and CDR2 YYNGEE. Trimming shortened V by 0 bases and J by 2 bases, and 9 bases separated the two germline ends.

The TCR originated in a man aged 18 to 30 with active or convalescent COVID-19. The rearrangement links TRBV9 to TRBJ2-7, with D perhaps TRBD2 (6 bases). Sequenced sample: peripheral blood. CDR3 loop: CASSVGGVTYEQYF. Here the CDR3 DNA reads TGTGCCAGCAGCGTAGGGGGGGTCACCTACGAGCAGTACTTC.